This TCR beta chain was identified in a study of OX40 agonist ivuxolimab in advanced cancers. Study at large: Treatment received earlier with anti-PD-1, anti-PD-L1 or anti-CTLA-4 agents was allowed, and more than 35% had some. Overall study results and limits: The specificity for antigen of the expanded peripheral T cells was not determined. CD4+ and CD8+ blood T cells expanded clonally by week 6 at 0.1 to 3.0 mg/kg.

Worth noting for this clone: The antigen is not known.

Germline CDR1 reads MNHEY; CDR2 reads SVGAGI. CDR3 size: 14 residues. Trimming removed 6 bases from V and 0 bases from J, with 10 bases in between. The data were produced by immunoSEQ multiplex PCR, yet TCRdb's version contains in-frame clones alone and is incomplete. There are around 100,000 clones in the sample; 85% to 90% occur only once, and more than 5.5% lies in the top ten. The gene calls are TRBV6-5 and TRBJ2-3; no reliable D call. This receptor was identified in an adult with an advanced solid tumor such as melanoma, head and neck, liver or kidney cancer. Specimen: CD4+ or CD8+ T cells sorted from blood, collected in a trial of the OX40 agonist ivuxolimab. CDR3 in amino acids: CASSRTQSTDTQYF. The CDR3 DNA is TGTGCCAGCAGCAGGACCCAAAGCACAGATACGCAGTATTTT.